The entry that follows covers one TCR beta chain sequence. The antigen is unknown. This sample stems from a study of OX40 agonist ivuxolimab in advanced cancers. Study in general: Those treated in dose escalation had hepatocellular carcinoma, melanoma, renal cell cancer or head and neck cancer. Study-wide results and limits: Clonal expansion by week 6 occurred in CD4+ and CD8+ blood T cells (at 0.1 to 3.0 mg/kg). A proportion of nonresponders additionally exhibited low normalized T-cell clonal expansion.

It was autoimmune disease history or systemic immunosuppression that excluded patients. The CDR3 has 20 residues. Germline V gene data show CDR1 as MNHEY and CDR2 as SMNVEV (reference sequence). Clones were sequenced by immunoSEQ multiplex PCR, and TCRdb holds only the in-frame ones, with some missing. The sample includes some 17,000 clones, approximately 91% seen only once; the top ten take about 67%. The V call is TRBV27, the J call TRBJ2-3; 15 nucleotides agree with TRBD2. The specimen comprised CD4+ or CD8+ T cells sorted from blood, sampled in a trial of the OX40 agonist ivuxolimab. This clonotype originated in an adult with an advanced solid tumor such as melanoma, head and neck, liver or kidney cancer. The CDR3, as DNA: TGTGCAACCCAAAGGGCCCAGGGACTAGCGGGGGGCTCTTGGTTAGATACGCAGTATTTT. Amino acid sequence: CATQRAQGLAGGSWLDTQYF.